A selection of T cell receptor beta chains follows, all from one sample in a study of T-cell memory formation after mild COVID-19. One entry per CDR3 protein results from TCRdb running MiXCR on the 5' RACE reads. The top ten clones hold around 20% of a sample with 300,000 to 350,000 distinct CDR3 sequences, approximately 15% of them seen once. The sample was PBMCs or a T cell subset sorted from them (not recorded which). Receptor source: a man between 18 and 29 years old who had mild COVID-19 (a few samples of this study predate the infection). Cell type and time point are not known. CDR3s include the opening cysteine and the closing phenylalanine or tryptophan. Fields, in order: clone size, V gene, D gene, J gene, CDR3 protein, CDR3 DNA. A D gene is named only where the DNA matches it firmly. Clone size is stated in some rows and not others, as once, few, many or a class when expanded.

abundance: few; v_gene: TRBV5-1; d_gene: -; j_gene: TRBJ2-1; CDR3aa: CASSSGRMNEQFF; CDR3nt: TGCGCCAGCAGCTCCGGACGGATGAATGAGCAGTTCTTC
abundance: few; v_gene: TRBV12-3/TRBV12-4; d_gene: -; j_gene: TRBJ1-5; CDR3aa: CASSPRAYMGNQPQHF; CDR3nt: TGTGCCAGCAGTCCGCGGGCGTATATGGGCAATCAGCCCCAGCATTTT
abundance: few; v_gene: TRBV5-6; d_gene: TRBD1; j_gene: TRBJ1-5; CDR3aa: CASSRGTGRVQPQHF; CDR3nt: TGTGCCAGCAGCAGAGGGACAGGAAGGGTTCAGCCCCAGCATTTT
abundance: few; v_gene: TRBV29-1; d_gene: -; j_gene: TRBJ2-3; CDR3aa: CSVEVRVTDTQYF; CDR3nt: TGCAGCGTTGAAGTTCGGGTCACGGATACGCAGTATTTT
abundance: -; v_gene: TRBV20-1; d_gene: TRBD1; j_gene: TRBJ2-1; CDR3aa: CSARDLRTGYYNEQFF; CDR3nt: TGCAGTGCTAGAGATCTGAGGACAGGGTACTACAATGAGCAGTTCTTC
abundance: -; v_gene: TRBV7-2; d_gene: TRBD2; j_gene: TRBJ2-2; CDR3aa: CASSLRLAYTGELFF; CDR3nt: TGTGCCAGCAGCTTAAGACTAGCATACACCGGGGAGCTGTTTTTT
abundance: -; v_gene: TRBV9; d_gene: -; j_gene: TRBJ2-1; CDR3aa: CASSERKGRSYNEQFF; CDR3nt: TGTGCCAGCAGCGAAAGGAAGGGAAGGTCCTACAATGAGCAGTTCTTC
abundance: -; v_gene: TRBV19; d_gene: -; j_gene: TRBJ1-2; CDR3aa: CASTTGPYPGYTF; CDR3nt: TGTGCCAGTACCACGGGTCCTTACCCTGGCTACACCTTC
abundance: few; v_gene: TRBV20-1; d_gene: TRBD2; j_gene: TRBJ2-1; CDR3aa: CSATEWVAGGREQFF; CDR3nt: TGCAGTGCTACTGAGTGGGTAGCGGGGGGTAGGGAGCAGTTCTTC
abundance: few; v_gene: TRBV7-8; d_gene: -; j_gene: TRBJ1-2; CDR3aa: CASSPRVANGYTF; CDR3nt: TGTGCCAGCAGCCCTCGTGTAGCGAACGGCTACACCTTC
abundance: few; v_gene: TRBV10-3; d_gene: -; j_gene: TRBJ2-2; CDR3aa: CAIKSGSTGELFF; CDR3nt: TGTGCCATCAAATCTGGGTCCACCGGGGAGCTGTTTTTT
abundance: few; v_gene: TRBV6-4; d_gene: -; j_gene: TRBJ2-1; CDR3aa: CASSADSHNEQFF; CDR3nt: TGTGCCAGCAGTGCGGACAGCCACAATGAGCAGTTCTTC
abundance: few; v_gene: TRBV7-9; d_gene: -; j_gene: TRBJ1-2; CDR3aa: CASSGRDSLSLGYTF; CDR3nt: TGTGCCAGCAGCGGCCGGGACTCCCTTTCCCTCGGCTACACCTTC
abundance: few; v_gene: TRBV20-1; d_gene: -; j_gene: TRBJ2-3; CDR3aa: CSARGLVRADTQYF; CDR3nt: TGCAGTGCTAGAGGACTAGTTAGGGCAGATACGCAGTATTTT
abundance: -; v_gene: TRBV6-4; d_gene: -; j_gene: TRBJ2-3; CDR3aa: CASSETITDTQYF; CDR3nt: TGTGCCAGCAGCGAAACTATCACAGATACGCAGTATTTT
abundance: -; v_gene: TRBV7-3; d_gene: TRBD1; j_gene: TRBJ2-7; CDR3aa: CASSSGTATYEQYF; CDR3nt: TGTGCCAGCAGCTCCGGGACAGCGACCTACGAGCAGTACTTC
abundance: many; v_gene: TRBV7-9; d_gene: -; j_gene: TRBJ2-5; CDR3aa: CASSLVRETQYF; CDR3nt: TGTGCCAGCAGCTTAGTTCGGGAGACCCAGTACTTC
abundance: many; v_gene: TRBV5-1; d_gene: TRBD2; j_gene: TRBJ2-1; CDR3aa: CASSLPSGGEQFF; CDR3nt: TGCGCCAGCAGCTTGCCTAGCGGGGGTGAGCAGTTCTTC
abundance: many; v_gene: TRBV6-2/TRBV6-3; d_gene: TRBD2; j_gene: TRBJ2-1; CDR3aa: CASSWNRKAGGHYNEQFF; CDR3nt: TGTGCCAGCAGTTGGAATAGGAAAGCGGGGGGGCACTACAATGAGCAGTTCTTC
abundance: many; v_gene: TRBV12-3/TRBV12-4; d_gene: -; j_gene: TRBJ2-7; CDR3aa: CASKLAEGSYYEQYF; CDR3nt: TGTGCCAGCAAATTAGCCGAGGGGTCCTACTACGAGCAGTACTTC
abundance: few; v_gene: TRBV29-1; d_gene: TRBD2; j_gene: TRBJ2-2; CDR3aa: CSVTQRGNTGELFF; CDR3nt: TGCAGCGTTACTCAGCGGGGGAACACCGGGGAGCTGTTTTTT
abundance: -; v_gene: TRBV5-1; d_gene: TRBD2; j_gene: TRBJ2-3; CDR3aa: CASSIPGTSGTDTQYF; CDR3nt: TGCGCCAGCAGCATCCCCGGGACTAGCGGCACAGATACGCAGTATTTT
abundance: -; v_gene: TRBV3-1; d_gene: -; j_gene: TRBJ2-5; CDR3aa: CASSPGVAPGETQYF; CDR3nt: TGTGCCAGCAGCCCGGGGGTGGCCCCCGGGGAGACACAGTACTTC
abundance: few; v_gene: TRBV6-5; d_gene: TRBD1; j_gene: TRBJ2-5; CDR3aa: CASSYLDRGHQETQYF; CDR3nt: TGTGCCAGCAGTTACCTAGACAGGGGGCACCAAGAGACCCAGTACTTC
abundance: few; v_gene: TRBV4-1; d_gene: -; j_gene: TRBJ2-2; CDR3aa: CASSQDLSANTGELFF; CDR3nt: TGCGCCAGCAGCCAAGATCTGAGCGCGAACACCGGGGAGCTGTTTTTT
abundance: -; v_gene: TRBV4-3; d_gene: -; j_gene: TRBJ2-2; CDR3aa: CASSQDRLLGTGELFF; CDR3nt: TGCGCCAGCAGCCAAGATAGGCTACTGGGTACCGGGGAGCTGTTTTTT
abundance: -; v_gene: TRBV4-1; d_gene: TRBD1; j_gene: TRBJ2-7; CDR3aa: CASSQDPGQGTYEQYF; CDR3nt: TGCGCCAGCAGCCAGGATCCGGGACAGGGGACCTACGAGCAGTACTTC
abundance: -; v_gene: TRBV12-3/TRBV12-4; d_gene: -; j_gene: TRBJ2-2; CDR3aa: CASRATGNTGELFF; CDR3nt: TGTGCCAGCAGGGCTACAGGGAACACCGGGGAGCTGTTTTTT
abundance: -; v_gene: TRBV19; d_gene: -; j_gene: TRBJ1-2; CDR3aa: CASHRAGNYGYTF; CDR3nt: TGTGCCAGCCACCGCGCCGGGAACTATGGCTACACCTTC
abundance: few; v_gene: TRBV7-2; d_gene: -; j_gene: TRBJ2-3; CDR3aa: CASSLLRGVVADTQYF; CDR3nt: TGTGCCAGCAGCTTATTGAGGGGGGTCGTAGCAGATACGCAGTATTTT
abundance: -; v_gene: TRBV5-1; d_gene: -; j_gene: TRBJ2-5; CDR3aa: CASSGGNSLQETQYF; CDR3nt: TGCGCCAGCAGTGGGGGGAACAGTCTCCAAGAGACCCAGTACTTC
abundance: -; v_gene: TRBV20-1; d_gene: -; j_gene: TRBJ2-3; CDR3aa: CSARGFAVPSTDTQYF; CDR3nt: TGCAGTGCTAGAGGGTTCGCGGTACCTAGCACAGATACGCAGTATTTT
abundance: few; v_gene: TRBV3-1; d_gene: -; j_gene: TRBJ2-1; CDR3aa: CASSQEGLNEQFF; CDR3nt: TGTGCCAGCAGCCAAGAAGGCCTCAATGAGCAGTTCTTC
abundance: -; v_gene: TRBV7-9; d_gene: -; j_gene: TRBJ2-3; CDR3aa: CASSLSKDTQYF; CDR3nt: TGTGCCAGCAGCTTATCTAAAGATACGCAGTATTTT
abundance: few; v_gene: TRBV4-3; d_gene: TRBD2; j_gene: TRBJ2-3; CDR3aa: CASSRLAGAFSTDTQYF; CDR3nt: TGCGCCAGCAGCCGCCTAGCGGGGGCCTTTTCCACAGATACGCAGTATTTT
abundance: few; v_gene: TRBV7-9; d_gene: -; j_gene: TRBJ1-3; CDR3aa: CASSPRSGSSGNTIYF; CDR3nt: TGTGCCAGCAGCCCTCGCAGCGGGAGCTCTGGAAACACCATATATTTT
abundance: few; v_gene: TRBV29-1; d_gene: -; j_gene: TRBJ2-5; CDR3aa: CSVSRVSETQYF; CDR3nt: TGCAGCGTGTCCAGGGTATCGGAGACCCAGTACTTC
abundance: few; v_gene: TRBV5-1; d_gene: -; j_gene: TRBJ2-5; CDR3aa: CASSSSPQETQYF; CDR3nt: TGCGCCAGCAGCTCTAGCCCCCAAGAGACCCAGTACTTC
abundance: many; v_gene: TRBV4-3; d_gene: -; j_gene: TRBJ2-7; CDR3aa: CASSQGTSYEQYF; CDR3nt: TGCGCCAGCAGCCAAGGGACGTCCTACGAGCAGTACTTC
abundance: -; v_gene: TRBV18; d_gene: TRBD1; j_gene: TRBJ1-2; CDR3aa: CASSPSRGPDGYTF; CDR3nt: TGTGCCAGCTCACCAAGCAGGGGGCCGGATGGCTACACCTTC
abundance: -; v_gene: TRBV27; d_gene: TRBD1; j_gene: TRBJ2-1; CDR3aa: CASSPTGRQGPYNEQFF; CDR3nt: TGTGCCAGCAGTCCGACCGGAAGACAGGGACCTTACAATGAGCAGTTCTTC
abundance: few; v_gene: TRBV4-1; d_gene: TRBD1; j_gene: TRBJ1-5; CDR3aa: CASSQTRTGNQPQHF; CDR3nt: TGCGCCAGCAGCCAAACTAGGACAGGGAATCAGCCCCAGCATTTT
abundance: many; v_gene: TRBV6-5; d_gene: -; j_gene: TRBJ2-2; CDR3aa: CASSRSNTGELFF; CDR3nt: TGTGCCAGCAGCCGCTCGAACACCGGGGAGCTGTTTTTT
abundance: few; v_gene: TRBV7-9; d_gene: TRBD1; j_gene: TRBJ1-4; CDR3aa: CASSQDRGQKLFF; CDR3nt: TGTGCCAGCAGCCAGGACAGGGGGCAGAAACTGTTTTTT
abundance: many; v_gene: TRBV7-2; d_gene: -; j_gene: TRBJ2-4; CDR3aa: CASSLGSAKNIQYF; CDR3nt: TGTGCCAGCAGCTTAGGGTCTGCCAAAAACATTCAGTACTTC
abundance: -; v_gene: TRBV10-3; d_gene: -; j_gene: TRBJ2-4; CDR3aa: CAIRGPEASIQYF; CDR3nt: TGTGCCATCAGGGGACCTGAAGCTTCGATTCAGTACTTC
abundance: -; v_gene: TRBV7-2; d_gene: -; j_gene: TRBJ2-6; CDR3aa: CASSFTGSGANVLTF; CDR3nt: TGTGCCAGCAGTTTTACAGGGTCTGGGGCCAACGTCCTGACTTTC
abundance: few; v_gene: TRBV4-3; d_gene: TRBD2; j_gene: TRBJ2-2; CDR3aa: CASSQASSGNTAKLFF; CDR3nt: TGCGCCAGCAGCCAAGCGTCTAGCGGAAACACCGCTAAGCTGTTTTTT
abundance: -; v_gene: TRBV15; d_gene: -; j_gene: TRBJ2-6; CDR3aa: CATSDPSAALRANVLTF; CDR3nt: TGTGCCACCAGCGACCCATCCGCTGCCCTACGGGCCAACGTCCTGACTTTC
abundance: few; v_gene: TRBV10-3; d_gene: -; j_gene: TRBJ2-5; CDR3aa: CAISVGGSVETQYF; CDR3nt: TGTGCCATCAGTGTCGGGGGCTCCGTAGAGACCCAGTACTTC
abundance: many; v_gene: TRBV9; d_gene: -; j_gene: TRBJ2-1; CDR3aa: CASSVGDSYNEQFF; CDR3nt: TGTGCCAGCAGCGTCGGGGATTCCTACAATGAGCAGTTCTTC
abundance: many; v_gene: TRBV4-2; d_gene: -; j_gene: TRBJ2-5; CDR3aa: CASSREYQETQYF; CDR3nt: TGTGCCAGCAGCCGGGAATATCAAGAGACCCAGTACTTC
abundance: few; v_gene: TRBV5-1; d_gene: -; j_gene: TRBJ2-1; CDR3aa: CASSRAESNEQFF; CDR3nt: TGCGCCAGCAGCCGTGCAGAGTCGAATGAGCAGTTCTTC
abundance: few; v_gene: TRBV6-2/TRBV6-3; d_gene: -; j_gene: TRBJ2-7; CDR3aa: CASSWAGRYEQYF; CDR3nt: TGTGCCAGCAGTTGGGCCGGCCGCTACGAGCAGTACTTC
abundance: -; v_gene: TRBV10-2; d_gene: -; j_gene: TRBJ1-4; CDR3aa: CASRDTSRNEKLFF; CDR3nt: TGCGCCAGCCGGGACACATCCCGTAATGAAAAACTGTTTTTT
abundance: -; v_gene: TRBV5-1; d_gene: TRBD2; j_gene: TRBJ2-5; CDR3aa: CASSIGLAGGETQYF; CDR3nt: TGCGCCAGCAGCATCGGACTAGCGGGGGGTGAGACCCAGTACTTC
abundance: many; v_gene: TRBV7-2; d_gene: TRBD2; j_gene: TRBJ2-3; CDR3aa: CASSLAGGRADTQYF; CDR3nt: TGTGCCAGCAGCTTAGCCGGGGGGAGGGCAGATACGCAGTATTTT